Below are 9 T cell receptor beta chains sequenced from a single sample in a study of T cell changes during pregnancy in multiple sclerosis. Assay: immunoSEQ multiplex PCR; the TCRdb copy retains only in-frame clones and omits some. The table shows about 75,000 clones, with 89% occurring only once. Sequenced material: peripheral blood, taken in the first trimester of pregnancy. The receptors stem from a female donor in good health, enrolled as a control in a pregnancy study.

The chain has TRBV6-5 and TRBJ2-1; 13 nucleotides align to TRBD2. The CDR3 covers 16 residues. Germline values: CDR1 MNHEY, CDR2 SVGAGI. Trimming cost V 4 bases and J 8 bases; bases outside gene matches: 8. CDR3 amino acids: CASSWPRTSGSDEQFF. The CDR3 bases are TGTGCCAGCAGTTGGCCAAGGACTAGCGGGAGCGATGAGCAGTTCTTC.

This chain connects TRBV27 to TRBJ1-4; TRBD1 matches 8 bases. Germline loops: CDR1 MNHEY, CDR2 SMNVEV (reference sequence). There are 15 residues in the CDR3. Germline trimming cut 3 bases from V and 2 bases from J; bases unmatched to any gene: 2. The CDR3 nucleotides are TGTGCCAGCAGTTTCCAGGGGGCGACTAATGAAAAACTGTTTTTT. It translates to CASSFQGATNEKLFF.

V and J are TRBV7-9 and TRBJ2-5, with TRBD2 identical over 7 bases. The V gene's germline CDR1 is SEHNR and CDR2 FQNEAQ (reference sequence). J gave up 2 bases and V 7 bases, and 7 bases lay outside the gene matches. The CDR3 contains 14 residues. CDR3 protein: CASNSGITQETQYF. The CDR3 region has the DNA TGTGCCAGCAACAGCGGGATCACTCAAGAGACCCAGTACTTC.

The chain employs TRBV5-6 and TRBJ2-7; TRBD2 aligns across 14 bases. This CDR3 contains 18 residues. Germline values: CDR1 SGHDT, CDR2 YYEEEE. Trimming took 3 bases from V and 1 from J; bases not matched to a gene: 9. The CDR3 DNA reads TGTGCCAGCAGCTACGGACTAGCGGGGGGAACAGGGTCCTACGAGCAGTACTTC. Amino acids: CASSYGLAGGTGSYEQYF.

The chain uses TRBV6-1 and TRBJ1-2, with 7 bases lining up with TRBD1. Germline assignment: CDR1 MNHNS and CDR2 SASEGT. With 6 bases clipped from V and 4 bases from J, the junction kept 8 bases outside the gene matches. The CDR3 contains 14 residues. CDR3 region: CASSPTGVSYGYTF. In nucleotides, the CDR3 is TGTGCCAGCAGCCCCACAGGGGTCTCCTATGGCTACACCTTC.

The rearrangement joins TRBV7-2 to TRBJ2-1, with D maybe TRBD2 (6 bases). Germline V gene sequence: CDR1 SGHTA, CDR2 FQGNSA. The CDR3 length is 15 residues. V gave up 4 bases and J gave up 3 bases, with 13 bases separating them. The DNA of the CDR3 is TGTGCCAGCAGCTCATTAGCGGCTAACTACAATGAGCAGTTCTTC. This translates into CASSSLAANYNEQFF.

This rearrangement joins TRBV30 to TRBJ1-5; TRBD1 matches 7 bases. The CDR3 extends over 13 amino acids. Germline lookup yields CDR1 GTSNPN and CDR2 SVGIG (reference sequence). The junction had 4 bases not matched to a gene; V was cut back by 3 bases and J by 5 bases. The CDR3 coding sequence is TGTGCCTGGAGCACAGGGGTGGATCAGCCCCAGCATTTT. Translation: CAWSTGVDQPQHF.

This chain joins TRBV2 and TRBJ1-3; possibly TRBD1 for D (6 bases). Per the germline V gene, CDR1 is SNHLY and CDR2 is FYNNEI. CDR3 length equals 15 residues. V gave up 6 bases and J gave up 2 bases, with 14 bases separating them. The CDR3: CASSAAKGAGNTIYF. The CDR3 nucleotides are TGTGCCAGCAGCGCGGCGAAGGGGGCTGGAAACACCATATATTTT.

The chain has TRBV5-1 and TRBJ2-1; the match to TRBD2 covers 9 bases. The CDR3 is made up of 13 amino acids. Trimming cost V 7 bases and J 5 bases; bases outside gene matches: 4. Germline V gene lookup returns CDR1 SGHRS and CDR2 YFSETQ. The CDR3 here is CASGRGGDNEQFF. The CDR3, as DNA: TGCGCCAGCGGACGCGGGGGGGACAATGAGCAGTTCTTC.